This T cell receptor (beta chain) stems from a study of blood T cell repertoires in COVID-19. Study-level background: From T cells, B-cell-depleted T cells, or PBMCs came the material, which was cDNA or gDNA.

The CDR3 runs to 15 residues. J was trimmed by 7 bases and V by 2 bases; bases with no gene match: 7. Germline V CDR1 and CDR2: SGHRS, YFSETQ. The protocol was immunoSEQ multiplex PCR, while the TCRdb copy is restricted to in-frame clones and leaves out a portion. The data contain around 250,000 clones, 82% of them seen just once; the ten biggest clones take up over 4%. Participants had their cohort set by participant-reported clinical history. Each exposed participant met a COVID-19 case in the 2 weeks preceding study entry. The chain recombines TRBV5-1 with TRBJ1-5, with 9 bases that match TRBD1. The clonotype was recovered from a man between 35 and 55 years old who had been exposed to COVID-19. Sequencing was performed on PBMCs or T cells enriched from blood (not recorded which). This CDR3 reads CASSFWTGASQPQHF. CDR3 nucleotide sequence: TGCGCCAGCAGCTTCTGGACAGGGGCTTCACAGCCCCAGCATTTT.